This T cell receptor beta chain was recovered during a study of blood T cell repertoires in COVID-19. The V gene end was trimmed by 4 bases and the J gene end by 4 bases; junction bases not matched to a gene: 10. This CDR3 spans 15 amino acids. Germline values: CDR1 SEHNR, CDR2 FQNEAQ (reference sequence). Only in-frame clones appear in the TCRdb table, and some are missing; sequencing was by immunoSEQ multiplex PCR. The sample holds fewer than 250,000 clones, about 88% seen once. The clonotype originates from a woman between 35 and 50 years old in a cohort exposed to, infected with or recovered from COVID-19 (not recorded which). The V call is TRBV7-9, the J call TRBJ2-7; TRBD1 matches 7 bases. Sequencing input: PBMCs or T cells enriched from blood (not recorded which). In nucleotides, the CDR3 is TGTGCCAGCAGCTCGCCGCCGGGACAGTCTTACGAGCAGTACTTC. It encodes CASSSPPGQSYEQYF.